These 11 T cell receptor beta chains were sequenced from one sample in a study of graft-versus-host responses after intestinal transplantation. Sequencing was performed with immunoSEQ multiplex PCR; in TCRdb, only in-frame clones are kept and a portion is missing. The sample includes 100,000 or so clones, about 93% of them seen just once. Antigen specificity for these receptors is unknown. Material: unstimulated CD8+ T cells sorted from spleen or lymph node cells, obtained before transplant. The source is a human donor who was the organ donor for an intestinal transplant.

Concerning this clone itself: Because the CDR3 is missing its conserved closing phenylalanine or tryptophan, this is likely a read error. This chain uses TRBV5-1 with TRBJ1-2; D not resolved. Per the germline V gene, CDR1 is SGHRS and CDR2 is YFSETQ. V lost 1 base and J 0 bases, leaving 10 bases between the germline ends. The CDR3 runs 15 residues. The CDR3 sequence: CASSLYGLANYGYTL. DNA for the CDR3: TGCGCCAGCAGCTTGTACGGCTTAGCTAACTATGGCTACACCCTC.

The CDR3 loop reads CASRGTGQRGTQYF. In DNA form, the CDR3 reads TGTGCCAGCCGGGGGACGGGACAGAGGGGGACCCAGTACTTC. The chain combines TRBV6-5 with TRBJ2-5; TRBD1 might be the D (7 bases). Trimming removed 8 bases at V and 7 bases at J, with 20 bases between. The CDR3 contains 14 residues. The germline V gene encodes CDR1 MNHEY and CDR2 SVGAGI.

The chain has TRBV25-1 and TRBJ1-2, with a possible D match to TRBD1 (6 bases). V lost 3 bases, J lost 1 base, and 9 bases lay in between. Germline V lookup: CDR1 MGHDK, CDR2 SYGVNS. The CDR3 length is 14 residues. For the CDR3, the DNA is TGTGCCAGCAGTGATGCAGGGGATAACTATGGCTACACCTTC. Protein: CASSDAGDNYGYTF.

This chain uses TRBV5-1 with TRBJ1-1; the D is unclear. The CDR3 sequence is 11 residues long. Trimming left V 2 bases short and J 5 bases short, with 4 bases between. Germline V gene lookup returns CDR1 SGHRS and CDR2 YFSETQ. The CDR3 protein is CASSFGTEAFF. The CDR3 coding sequence is TGCGCCAGCAGCTTCGGGACTGAAGCTTTCTTT.

This clone turned up a few times. The chain recombines TRBV29-1 with TRBJ1-2; D unresolved. The CDR3 has 12 residues. The germline CDR1 and CDR2 sequences are SQVTM and ANQGSEA. Trimming took 2 bases from V and 2 from J, leaving 6 bases between them. CDR3 sequence reads: CSVEQANYGYTF. CDR3 in DNA: TGCAGCGTTGAACAAGCCAACTATGGCTACACCTTC.

The V call is TRBV7-3, the J call TRBJ1-1; no clear D gene. Germline CDR1 reads SGHTA; CDR2 reads FQGTGA. This CDR3 region has 14 residues. V gave up 5 bases and J gave up 1 base, with 11 bases separating them. The CDR3 spells CASSDPLRNTEAFF. DNA of the CDR3: TGTGCCAGCAGCGATCCTCTCAGGAACACTGAAGCTTTCTTT. Full variable domain (remainder filled in from reference TRBV7-3 and TRBJ1-1): GAGVSQTPSNKVTEKGKYVELRCDPISGHTALYWYRQSLGQGPEFLIYFQGTGAADDSGLPNDRFFAVRPEGSVSTLKIQRTERGDSAVYLCASSDPLRNTEAFFGQGTRLTVV.

The CDR3: CASSVSRVTSGSNEQFF. In DNA, the CDR3 is TGTGCCAGCAGCGTAAGTCGAGTTACTAGCGGGAGCAATGAGCAGTTCTTC. The chain is built from TRBV9 and TRBJ2-1, with 11 bases matching TRBD2. V gave up 1 base and J gave up 6 bases; unmatched junction bases: 9. Germline V gives CDR1 SGDLS, CDR2 YYNGEE. CDR3 size: 17 residues.

This sequence joins TRBV7-9 and TRBJ2-1; 13 nucleotides agree with TRBD2. The CDR3 totals 18 residues. The J segment lost 0 bases and the V segment lost 3 bases, leaving 5 bases of the junction unmatched. CDR1 and CDR2 from the germline V gene are SEHNR and FQNEAQ (reference sequence). The CDR3 DNA follows: TGTGCCAGCAGCTTTACTAGCGGGAGGGTAAGCTCCTACAATGAGCAGTTCTTC. Residues: CASSFTSGRVSSYNEQFF. Complete variable domain (other parts from reference TRBV7-9 and TRBJ2-1): DTGVSQNPRHKITKRGQNVTFRCDPISEHNRLYWYRQTLGQGPEFLTYFQNEAQLEKSRLLSDRFSAERPKGSFSTLEIQRTEQGDSAMYLCASSFTSGRVSSYNEQFFGPGTRLTVL.

The gene calls are TRBV28 and TRBJ2-5, with 15 nucleotides matching TRBD2. The J call is doubtful: the DNA matches TRBJ2-7 better. This CDR3 spans 22 amino acids. CDR1 and CDR2 from the germline V gene are MDHEN and SYDVKM. CDR3 in amino acids: CASSFLSLLTGTSGRYSYEQYF. The CDR3, as DNA: TGTGCCAGCAGTTTCTTGAGTCTCCTTACTGGGACTAGCGGGAGGTACTCCTACGAGCAGTACTTC.

The count of this clone is one. V gene TRBV4-2 combines with J gene TRBJ2-5; 10 nucleotides line up with TRBD2. Germline V gene data show CDR1 as LGHNA and CDR2 as YNFKEQ. V was clipped by 1 base and J by 0 bases; unmatched bases: 8. This CDR3 contains 18 residues. The CDR3 nucleotides read TGTGCCAGCAGCCAAGCAGCTAGCGGGAGAGCCAACCAAGAGACCCAGTACTTC. Translated, it gives CASSQAASGRANQETQYF.

The chain links TRBV7-3 to TRBJ1-2, with D possibly matching TRBD1 (6 bases). Trimming took 5 bases from V and 3 from J, leaving 10 bases between them. The CDR3 has 13 amino acids. CDR1 SGHTA and CDR2 FQGTGA come from the germline V gene. This chain's CDR3 is CASSQQGHYGYTF. In DNA form, the CDR3 reads TGTGCCAGCAGCCAACAGGGCCACTATGGCTACACCTTC.